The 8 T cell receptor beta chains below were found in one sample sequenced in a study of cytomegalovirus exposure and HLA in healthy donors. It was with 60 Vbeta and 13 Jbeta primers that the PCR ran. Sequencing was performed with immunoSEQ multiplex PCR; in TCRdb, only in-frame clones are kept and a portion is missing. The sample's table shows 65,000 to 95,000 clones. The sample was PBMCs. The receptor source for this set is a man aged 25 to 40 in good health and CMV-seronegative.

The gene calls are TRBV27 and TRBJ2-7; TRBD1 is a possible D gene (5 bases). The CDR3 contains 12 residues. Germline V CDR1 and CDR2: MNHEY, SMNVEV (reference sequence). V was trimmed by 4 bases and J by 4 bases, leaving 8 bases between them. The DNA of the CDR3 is TGTGCCAGCAGTTCCGACAGTTACGAGCAGTACTTC. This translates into CASSSDSYEQYF.

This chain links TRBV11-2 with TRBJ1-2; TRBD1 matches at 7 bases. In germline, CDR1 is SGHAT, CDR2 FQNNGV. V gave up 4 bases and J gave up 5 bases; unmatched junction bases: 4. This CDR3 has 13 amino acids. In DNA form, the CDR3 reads TGTGCCAGCAGCTCCGGACAGGAATATGGCTACACCTTC. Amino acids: CASSSGQEYGYTF.

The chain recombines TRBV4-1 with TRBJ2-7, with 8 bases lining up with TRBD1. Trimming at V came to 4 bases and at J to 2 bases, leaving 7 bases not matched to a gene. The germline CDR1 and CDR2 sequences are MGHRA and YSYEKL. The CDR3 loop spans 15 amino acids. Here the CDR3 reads CASSRTTGVAYEQYF. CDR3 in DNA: TGCGCCAGCAGCCGGACGACAGGGGTTGCCTACGAGCAGTACTTC.

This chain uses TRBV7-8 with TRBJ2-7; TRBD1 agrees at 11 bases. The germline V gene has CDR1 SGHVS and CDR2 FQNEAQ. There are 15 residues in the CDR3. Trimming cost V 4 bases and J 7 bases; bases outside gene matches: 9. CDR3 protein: CASSSVGTGGMEQYF. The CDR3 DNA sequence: TGTGCCAGCAGCTCCGTAGGGACAGGGGGTATGGAGCAGTACTTC. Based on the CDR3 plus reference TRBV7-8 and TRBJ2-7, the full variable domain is GAGVSQSPRYKVAKRGQDVALRCDPISGHVSLFWYQQALGQGPEFLTYFQNEAQLDKSGLPSDRFFAERPEGSVSTLKIQRTQQEDSAVYLCASSSVGTGGMEQYFGPGTRLTVT.

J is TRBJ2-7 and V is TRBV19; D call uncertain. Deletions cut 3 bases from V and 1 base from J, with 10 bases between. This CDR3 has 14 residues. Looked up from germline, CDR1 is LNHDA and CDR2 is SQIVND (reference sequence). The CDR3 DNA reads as TGTGCCAGTAGTATCGACGCGGAATCCTACGAGCAGTACTTC. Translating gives CASSIDAESYEQYF.

The CDR3 reads CASSLGRNQPQHF. For the CDR3, the DNA is TGTGCCAGCAGCTTGGGCAGGAATCAGCCCCAGCATTTT. The J gene is TRBJ1-5, the V gene TRBV5-6, with no clear D. The CDR3 runs 13 residues. The V end was cut by 0 bases, the J end by 4 bases, with 5 bases between. Germline V gene lookup returns CDR1 SGHDT and CDR2 YYEEEE.

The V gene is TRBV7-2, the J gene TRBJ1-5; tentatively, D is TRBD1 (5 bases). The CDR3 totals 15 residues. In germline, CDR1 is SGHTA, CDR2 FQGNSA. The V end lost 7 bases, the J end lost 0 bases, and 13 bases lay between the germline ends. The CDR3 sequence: CASIPGYYSNQPQHF. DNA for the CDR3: TGTGCCAGCATCCCAGGGTACTATAGCAATCAGCCCCAGCATTTT.

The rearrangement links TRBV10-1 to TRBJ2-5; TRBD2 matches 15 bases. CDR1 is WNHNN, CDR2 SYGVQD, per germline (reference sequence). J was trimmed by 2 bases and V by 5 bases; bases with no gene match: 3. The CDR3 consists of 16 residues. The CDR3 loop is CASSPGTSGGQETQYF. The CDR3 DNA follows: TGCGCCAGCAGTCCCGGGACTAGCGGGGGGCAAGAGACCCAGTACTTC.